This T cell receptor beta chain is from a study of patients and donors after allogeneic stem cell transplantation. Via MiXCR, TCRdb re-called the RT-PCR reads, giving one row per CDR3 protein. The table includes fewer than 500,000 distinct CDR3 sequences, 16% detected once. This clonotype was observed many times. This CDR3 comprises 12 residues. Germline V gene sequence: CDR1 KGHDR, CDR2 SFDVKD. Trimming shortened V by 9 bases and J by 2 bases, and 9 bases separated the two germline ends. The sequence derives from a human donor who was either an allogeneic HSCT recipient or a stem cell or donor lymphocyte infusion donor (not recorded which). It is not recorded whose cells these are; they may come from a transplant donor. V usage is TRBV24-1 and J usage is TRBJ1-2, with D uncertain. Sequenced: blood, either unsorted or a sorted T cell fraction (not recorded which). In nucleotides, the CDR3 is TGTGCCACCCAAGGATCCAACTATGGCTACACCTTC. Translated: CATQGSNYGYTF.